These 18 T cell receptor beta chains were all obtained from the same sample, sequenced in a study of cytomegalovirus exposure and HLA in healthy donors. Researchers ran the PCR with 60 Vbeta and 13 Jbeta primers. Only in-frame clones appear in the TCRdb table, and some are missing; sequencing was by immunoSEQ multiplex PCR. The sample lists 95,000 to 150,000 clones, 83% occurring once. Source material: PBMCs. These TCRs come from a middle-aged woman in good health and CMV-seropositive.

The chain has TRBV28 and TRBJ2-5, with 10 nucleotides matching TRBD1. The assigned J gene may be wrong: the sequence end matches TRBJ2-7 better. From germline, CDR1 is MDHEN and CDR2 SYDVKM. The CDR3 is made up of 16 amino acids. The CDR3 DNA follows: TGTGCCAGCCGAATTACTCGGGACAGGGGACTCTACGAGCAGTACTTC. Translated: CASRITRDRGLYEQYF.

V usage is TRBV30 and J usage is TRBJ2-5; no clear D gene. From germline, CDR1 is GTSNPN and CDR2 SVGIG (reference sequence). The CDR3 spans 11 residues. Trimming pared 3 bases from V and 5 bases from J, leaving 7 bases between. CDR3 region: CAWSQAETQYF. As DNA, the CDR3 is TGTGCCTGGAGCCAGGCGGAGACCCAGTACTTC.

V is TRBV7-6 and J is TRBJ1-1; a weak D match, TRBD1 (6 bases). Germline V gene sequence: CDR1 SGHVS, CDR2 FNYEAQ. The CDR3 has 13 amino acids. V lost 6 bases to trimming and J lost 1 base, with 9 bases between them. DNA of the CDR3: TGTGCCAGCAGGGCAGGGGCGAACACTGAAGCTTTCTTT. Protein sequence: CASRAGANTEAFF.

The genes are TRBV10-3 and TRBJ2-7; D unresolved. The CDR3 is 14 amino acids. The germline V gene has CDR1 ENHRY and CDR2 SYGVKD. Trimming removed 0 bases at V and 2 bases at J, with 8 bases between. The CDR3 protein is CAISESGVPYEQYF. The CDR3 DNA follows: TGTGCCATCAGTGAGTCTGGAGTTCCCTACGAGCAGTACTTC.

CDR3 in DNA: TGTGCCACCAGCAGAGAGGGAGCGGGCCAAGAGACCCAGTACTTC. Encoded protein: CATSREGAGQETQYF. This chain links TRBV15 with TRBJ2-5, with D possibly being TRBD2 (6 bases). The germline V gene has CDR1 LNHNV and CDR2 YYDKDF (reference sequence). Trimming removed 0 bases at V and 1 base at J, with 9 bases between. There are 15 residues in the CDR3.

This clone was seen a handful of times. The chain has TRBV7-6 and TRBJ2-4, with 7 positions matching TRBD1. From germline, CDR1 is SGHVS and CDR2 FNYEAQ. V gave up 1 base and J gave up 5 bases; unmatched junction bases: 14. The CDR3 sequence is 18 residues long. CDR3 nucleotides: TGTGCCAGCAGCTTAGTTGGGCCTGCAGGGGGTAAAGAAAACATTCAGTACTTC. Translated, it gives CASSLVGPAGGKENIQYF.

This clone was observed a handful of times. The rearrangement links TRBV10-2 to TRBJ2-1; TRBD2 matches 10 bases. The CDR3 sequence is 18 residues long. Germline CDR1 is WSHSY and CDR2 is SAAADI. The ends lost 8 bases at V and 1 base at J; junction bases unmatched: 14. CDR3 amino acids: CASEYPSGSTTSYNEQFF. The CDR3 DNA reads as TGCGCCAGCGAATATCCTAGCGGGAGTACTACATCCTACAATGAGCAGTTCTTC.

The rearrangement links TRBV6-5 to TRBJ1-2; 7 nucleotides line up with TRBD1. J was trimmed by 4 bases and V by 4 bases; bases with no gene match: 0. The CDR3 spans 12 residues. The germline V gene has CDR1 MNHEY and CDR2 SVGAGI. CDR3 sequence (DNA): TGTGCCAGCAGTTGGACAGGCTATGGCTACACCTTC. This sequence encodes CASSWTGYGYTF.

The CDR3 bases are TGCGCCAGCAGTTTCGGGACTAGCGGGACTCAAGAGACCCAGTACTTC. Protein product: CASSFGTSGTQETQYF. The chain combines TRBV5-1 with TRBJ2-5, with TRBD2 matching 13 bases. The germline V gene has CDR1 SGHRS and CDR2 YFSETQ. This CDR3 spans 16 amino acids. V lost 5 bases and J lost 2; bases outside the gene matches: 6.

The chain links TRBV15 to TRBJ2-5; TRBD1 agrees at 8 bases. CDR1 is LNHNV and CDR2 is YYDKDF in the germline V gene (reference sequence). The J segment lost 4 bases and the V segment lost 4 bases, leaving 2 bases of the junction unmatched. This CDR3 has 13 amino acids. CDR3 bases: TGTGCCACCAGCATCGGACAGGGAGAGACCCAGTACTTC. Translating gives CATSIGQGETQYF.

The chain is built from TRBV4-2 and TRBJ1-2; no firm D call. Trimming removed 0 bases from V and 0 bases from J, with 14 bases in between. This CDR3 comprises 17 residues. The V gene's germline CDR1 is LGHNA and CDR2 YNFKEQ. The CDR3 bases are TGTGCCAGCAGCCAAGATGGTCCACAGCAAGCTAACTATGGCTACACCTTC. Protein product: CASSQDGPQQANYGYTF.

Notes on this clone: The junction differs from germline at one of its ends, possibly a read error. The chain links TRBV7-7 to TRBJ2-7; possible D gene TRBD1, 6 bases. The CDR3 is 14 amino acids. Germline V gene sequence: CDR1 SSHAT, CDR2 FNYEAQ (reference sequence). CDR3 nucleotide sequence: TGTGCTAGCAGCTTACAACAGGGTGGCTACGAGCAGTACTTC. It encodes CASSLQQGGYEQYF.

The chain couples TRBV5-6 to TRBJ2-5, with 9 bases that match TRBD2. This CDR3 has 17 residues. V shed 4 bases, J shed 0 bases, and the junction held 10 bases outside the gene matches. Germline lookup yields CDR1 SGHDT and CDR2 YYEEEE. CDR3 protein: CASSPGGGRVDQETQYF. The CDR3 DNA reads as TGTGCCAGCAGCCCCGGGGGCGGGAGGGTAGACCAAGAGACCCAGTACTTC.

The gene calls are TRBV5-1 and TRBJ2-5; 10 bases map to TRBD2. Looked up from germline, CDR1 is SGHRS and CDR2 is YFSETQ. V lost 0 bases to trimming and J lost 2 bases; unmatched junction nucleotides: 4. The CDR3 has 16 amino acids. Here the CDR3 reads CASSLGKLAGQETQYF. In nucleotides, the CDR3 is TGCGCCAGCAGCTTGGGGAAACTAGCGGGGCAAGAGACCCAGTACTTC.

This clone has just one count. The chain has TRBV6-6 and TRBJ1-2, with 8 nucleotides matching TRBD1. The length of the CDR3 is 14 residues. Trimming removed 0 bases from V and 6 bases from J; junction bases left unmatched: 3. Germline assignment: CDR1 MNHNY and CDR2 SVGAGI (reference sequence). The CDR3 here is CASSYSSTGDGYTF. In DNA, the CDR3 is TGTGCCAGCAGTTACTCTTCGACAGGGGATGGCTACACCTTC.

This clone appeared a single time. J is TRBJ1-3 and V is TRBV7-9, with 7 bases fitting TRBD1. From germline, CDR1 is SEHNR and CDR2 FQNEAQ (reference sequence). The CDR3 sequence is 15 residues long. J gave up 5 bases and V 4 bases, and 8 bases lay outside the gene matches. CDR3 loop: CASSSPRDSRNTIYF. CDR3 bases: TGTGCCAGCAGCTCTCCCCGGGACAGCCGAAACACCATATATTTT.

CDR3 protein: CAWSRAGRNTEAFF. In DNA form, the CDR3 reads TGTGCCTGGAGTAGGGCGGGGAGGAACACTGAAGCTTTCTTT. The genes are TRBV30 and TRBJ1-1; D gene uncertain. Germline assignment: CDR1 GTSNPN and CDR2 SVGIG (reference sequence). The CDR3 is 14 amino acids. Trimming cost V 2 bases and J 1 base, with 11 bases left between them.

This clone occurred a few times. The V gene is TRBV5-1, the J gene TRBJ2-7; D unresolved. The CDR3 runs 11 residues. V was pared by 7 bases and J by 5 bases, with 10 bases between. Per the germline V gene, CDR1 is SGHRS and CDR2 is YFSETQ. CDR3 in DNA: TGCGCCAGCTCCCGAGGAAACGAGCAGTACTTC. Translated: CASSRGNEQYF.